This is a list of T cell receptor beta chains from one sample in a study of graft-versus-host responses after intestinal transplantation. Their antigen targets remain unknown. Assay used: immunoSEQ multiplex PCR; TCRdb lists only in-frame clones, some missing. The table lists about 88,000 clones, 90% of them singletons. The sample in question was unstimulated CD4+ T cells sorted from spleen or lymph node cells, obtained before intestinal transplant. The receptors were sampled from a human donor who received an intestinal transplant. Both conserved end residues are part of each CDR3. Fields, in order: V gene, J gene, clone size, D gene, CDR3 DNA, CDR3 protein. A D gene is named only where the DNA matches it firmly. Clone size is not always given. Where it is, it says once, few, many or a class for expanded clones.

>TRBV15|TRBJ2-5|-|TRBD2
TGTGCCACCAGCAGAGGTCCGGGGGGCCAAGAGACCCAGTACTTC
CATSRGPGGQETQYF
>TRBV6-6|TRBJ2-3|once|-
TGTGCCAGCTCTTATGGGGGGAGCACAGATACGCAGTATTTT
CASSYGGSTDTQYF
>TRBV5-1|TRBJ2-7|-|TRBD1
TGCGCCAGCAGCGGGGGGACAGGGGATTACTACGAGCAGTACTTC
CASSGGTGDYYEQYF
>TRBV29-1|TRBJ2-7|-|-
TGCAGCGTTGGGGGCGGGGGCCTCTCCTACGAGCAGTACTTC
CSVGGGGLSYEQYF
>TRBV5-1|TRBJ2-3|-|-
TGCGCCAGCAGCTTGGATGTGGGGGGGCTGGTATATGCAGATACGCAGTATTTT
CASSLDVGGLVYADTQYF
>TRBV9|TRBJ2-7|-|TRBD2
TGTGCCAGCAGCGTGGGACTAGCGACCGCATACGAGCAGTACTTC
CASSVGLATAYEQYF
>TRBV6-6|TRBJ2-3|-|-
TGTGCCAGCAGTTATCCCAGGACAGATACGCAGTATTTT
CASSYPRTDTQYF
>TRBV29-1|TRBJ2-7|-|-
TGCAGCGTTGTTCGTGGGCAGGGGCCATCCTACGAGCAGTACTTC
CSVVRGQGPSYEQYF
>TRBV5-1|TRBJ2-1|-|TRBD2
TGCGCCAGCAGCGCTAGCGGGGGGGAATGGGATGAGCAGTTCTTC
CASSASGGEWDEQFF
>TRBV15|TRBJ1-5|-|TRBD1
TGTGCCACCAGCCGAGACCGGGACAGGGGTTATCAGCCCCAGCATTTT
CATSRDRDRGYQPQHF
>TRBV5-1|TRBJ1-1|-|-
TGCGCCAGCAGCCCCCAGTCGGGGTCTGAAGCTTTCTTT
CASSPQSGSEAFF
>TRBV10-3|TRBJ2-1|few|TRBD2
TGTGCCATCAGGATAGCGGGAGACAATGAGCAGTTCTTC
CAIRIAGDNEQFF
>TRBV6-6|TRBJ1-3|few|-
TGTGCCAGCAGCGACACCTCTGGAAACACCATATATTTT
CASSDTSGNTIYF
>TRBV11-3|TRBJ1-1|-|TRBD1
TGTGCCAGCAGCCCGGGACAGGCGAACACTGAAGCTTTCTTT
CASSPGQANTEAFF
>TRBV19|TRBJ2-6|-|-
TGTGCCAGTACCACAAACAGGGCTGGAGGGGCCAACGTCCTGACTTTC
CASTTNRAGGANVLTF
>TRBV9|TRBJ1-5|-|TRBD1
TGTGCCAGCAGCGCCTCACAGGGGGTAAAACAGCCCCAGCATTTT
CASSASQGVKQPQHF
>TRBV15|TRBJ2-1|-|-
TGTGCCACCAGCCTAGGGGCGGGGGCCCCAATCTTC
CATSLGAGAPIF
>TRBV7-8|TRBJ2-2|-|-
TGTGCCAGCAGCTCAAATACACGCACCGGGGAGCTGTTTTTT
CASSSNTRTGELFF
>TRBV10-1|TRBJ2-1|-|TRBD2
TGCGCCAGCAGTGAGGGTCCCGGGGGGGGGCAGGCTGAGCAGTTCTTC
CASSEGPGGGQAEQFF
>TRBV5-6|TRBJ1-4|-|-
TGTGCCAGCAGTTCAGGACTTACTGTGTTTTTT
CASSSGLTVFF
>TRBV7-3|TRBJ1-1|-|-
TGTGCCAGCAGCTTGTACAAATACACTGAAGCTTTCTTT
CASSLYKYTEAFF
>TRBV18|TRBJ2-1|-|TRBD2
TGTGCCAGCTCACCTATGTGGCGGGGGGACGGGGAGCAGTTCTTC
CASSPMWRGDGEQFF
>TRBV2|TRBJ1-6|-|-
TGTGCCACCAACCGAGACAGCAATTCACCCCTCCACTTT
CATNRDSNSPLHF
>TRBV7-9|TRBJ2-7|once|TRBD2
TGTGCCAGCAGCTCCCCCGGACTAGCAAGCTCCTACGAGCAGTACTTC
CASSSPGLASSYEQYF
>TRBV25-1|TRBJ1-2|once|-
TGTGCCAGCAATGGCTTGGACTATGGCTACACCTTC
CASNGLDYGYTF
>TRBV11-2|TRBJ2-7|-|TRBD1
TGTGCCAGCAGCTTAGGGGGGGACAGGTCCCACGAGCAGTACTTC
CASSLGGDRSHEQYF
>TRBV5-4|TRBJ2-5|-|TRBD2
TGTGCCAGCAGCCCGACTAGCTCGTGGGAGACCCAGTACTTC
CASSPTSSWETQYF
>TRBV4-1|TRBJ1-5|-|-
TGCGCCAGCAGCCAAGGTTACGGGAATCAGCCCCAGCATTTT
CASSQGYGNQPQHF
>TRBV21-1|TRBJ2-7|-|-
TGTGCCAGCAGCGATTCGACTGTCGGGGGAATCTCCTACGAGCAGTACTTC
CASSDSTVGGISYEQYF
>TRBV27|TRBJ1-6|-|TRBD1
TGTGCCAGCAGGCCAGGGGGTAGTTCACCCCTCCACTTT
CASRPGGSSPLHF
>TRBV10-3|TRBJ2-2|-|-
TGTGCCATCCAGGGGAACACCGGGGAGCTGTTTTTT
CAIQGNTGELFF
>TRBV6-6|TRBJ1-2|-|-
TGTGCCAGCACGATCCGCCAGGCGGGTGGCTACACCTTC
CASTIRQAGGYTF
>TRBV18|TRBJ1-5|-|-
TGTGCCAGCTCGCCCCAGGGTCCCAATCAGCCCCAGCATTTT
CASSPQGPNQPQHF
>TRBV18|TRBJ1-5|few|-
TGTGCCAGCTCGCAGGGAGGGGGGCAGCCCCAGCATTTT
CASSQGGGQPQHF
>TRBV27|TRBJ2-5|-|-
TGTGCCAGCAGTTCGACACTAGCCACCTTGCTGGAGACCCAGTACTTC
CASSSTLATLLETQYF
>TRBV6-5|TRBJ1-4|-|-
TGTGCCAGCAGCCACCGGGGTGAAAAACTGTTTTTT
CASSHRGEKLFF
>TRBV6-1|TRBJ1-1|-|-
TGTGCCAGCATCGGGGGGCGAGCCACTGAAGCTTTCTTT
CASIGGRATEAFF
>TRBV9|TRBJ2-6|-|-
TGTGCCAGCAGCGTACATACAGGAACTTCCCCTGGGGCCAACGTCCTGACTTTC
CASSVHTGTSPGANVLTF
>TRBV18|TRBJ1-5|-|-
TGTGCCAGCTCACCAAGGGCAGGGGATCAGCCCCAGCATTTT
CASSPRAGDQPQHF
>TRBV7-3|TRBJ2-3|-|TRBD1
TGTGCCAGCAGCCCACTCCAGGGGGCGGCACGACTACCCACAGATACGCAGTATTTT
CASSPLQGAARLPTDTQYF
>TRBV4-1|TRBJ2-1|-|TRBD2
TGCGCCAGCAGCCAAGAGGGGGGGGACAATGAGCAGTTCTTC
CASSQEGGDNEQFF
>TRBV7-3|TRBJ1-5|-|-
TGTGCCAGCAGCTTAACGGCAAGTCAGCCCCAGCATTTT
CASSLTASQPQHF
>TRBV19|TRBJ1-2|-|TRBD1
TGTGCCACCAAAAGGGACAGATTCTATGGCTACACCTTC
CATKRDRFYGYTF
>TRBV5-1|TRBJ1-1|-|-
TGCGCCAGCAGCTTGACGTCTGAGCGTCGGGTGCTAGGCAGCACTGAAGCTTTCTTT
CASSLTSERRVLGSTEAFF
>TRBV2|TRBJ2-3|-|TRBD1
TGTGCCAGCAGTGGCCGACAGGGACCCTACACAGATACGCAGTATTTT
CASSGRQGPYTDTQYF
>TRBV2|TRBJ1-1|once|TRBD1
TGTGCCAGCAGCGAGCGACAGGGATCGACTGAAGCTTTCTTT
CASSERQGSTEAFF
>TRBV10-3|TRBJ1-2|-|TRBD1
TGTGCCATCAGTGAGACAGGGGGGTCGAACTATGGCTACACCTTC
CAISETGGSNYGYTF
>TRBV19|TRBJ2-4|-|-
TGTGCCAGTAGTATAGACTCAGGCAAAGCCAAAAACATTCAGTACTTC
CASSIDSGKAKNIQYF
>TRBV7-2|TRBJ2-6|-|TRBD1
TGTGCCAGCAGCCTCACAGGGGTGACCAACGTCCTGACTTTC
CASSLTGVTNVLTF
>TRBV6-1|TRBJ2-1|-|-
TGTGCCAGCAGTCGTCCGGGTCTAGAAAATGAGCAGTTCTTC
CASSRPGLENEQFF
>TRBV2|TRBJ2-1|-|TRBD1
TGTGCCAGCACCTCAGACAGGGTGCATGAGCAGTTCTTC
CASTSDRVHEQFF
>TRBV7-9|TRBJ1-1|once|TRBD1
TGTGCCAGCAGCCTCCACGAAACAGGGGACGCTTTCTTT
CASSLHETGDAFF
>TRBV5-5|TRBJ2-5|-|TRBD2
TGTGCCAGCAGCTTGGCGTGGGGGGTGTTGGGGACTAGCTACAGGGAGACCCAGTACTTC
CASSLAWGVLGTSYRETQYF